This is a list of T cell receptor beta chains from one sample in a study of T cell repertoires in cytomegalovirus infection. MiXCR, run by TCRdb on the reads, gives a single entry per CDR3 protein. The table includes about 310,000 distinct CDR3 sequences, about a sixth detected once. The specimen sequenced was PBMCs. The source of these receptors is a human donor in good health (CMV status not recorded). Some clones in this sample may be carry-over from other donors' samples. Both conserved end residues are part of each CDR3. A D gene is named only where the DNA matches it firmly. Part of the rows lack a size; the others show once, few, many or a class for expanded clones.

j_call | d_call | clone_size | v_call | cdr3_aa | cdr3_nt
TRBJ2-5 | TRBD1 | few | TRBV5-1 | CASSQGQGGFSETQYF | TGCGCCAGCAGCCAAGGACAGGGGGGTTTTAGTGAGACCCAGTACTTC
TRBJ2-7 | . | many | TRBV7-9 | CASSLGGPGGIYEQYF | TGTGCCAGCAGCTTAGGGGGGCCCGGCGGGATCTACGAGCAGTACTTC
TRBJ1-2 | TRBD1 | few | TRBV25-1 | CASSESTGGGYGYTF | TGTGCCAGCAGTGAATCTACAGGGGGCGGCTATGGCTACACCTTC
TRBJ1-5 | . | many | TRBV28 | CASSFSRARGSQPQHF | TGTGCCAGCAGTTTTTCGCGGGCGAGAGGGAGCCAGCCCCAGCATTTT
TRBJ1-1 | TRBD1 | few | TRBV7-2 | CASSYRRLQGAGAFF | TGTGCCAGCAGCTACCGACGTCTGCAGGGGGCAGGAGCTTTCTTT
TRBJ1-1 | TRBD1 | few | TRBV6-2/TRBV6-3 | CASRDGQGARRTEAFF | TGTGCCAGCAGGGATGGACAGGGGGCCCGGAGGACTGAAGCTTTCTTT
TRBJ1-1 | . | . | TRBV5-6 | CASSFVRGGTEAFF | TGTGCCAGCAGCTTTGTCAGGGGCGGGACTGAAGCTTTCTTT
TRBJ2-7 | . | few | TRBV10-3 | CAISESHRSYEQYF | TGTGCCATCAGTGAGTCACACAGGAGCTACGAGCAGTACTTC
TRBJ1-4 | . | many | TRBV5-5 | CASSLEHPVRTQVF | TGTGCCAGCAGCTTGGAACACCCGGTTCGTACACAGGTTTTT
TRBJ1-5 | . | few | TRBV20-1 | CSAASGQPQHF | TGCAGTGCTGCCTCGGGGCAGCCCCAGCATTTT
TRBJ1-5 | TRBD1 | many | TRBV5-1 | CASSTTDRGGQPQHF | TGCGCCAGCAGTACTACCGACAGGGGTGGCCAGCCCCAGCATTTT
TRBJ2-1 | . | . | TRBV28 | CATTGGSSSYNEQFF | TGTGCCACCACCGGAGGCTCGAGCTCCTACAATGAGCAGTTCTTC
TRBJ2-7 | TRBD1 | many | TRBV19 | CASSIRTGEAYEQYF | TGTGCCAGTAGTATCCGGACAGGGGAGGCCTACGAGCAGTACTTC
TRBJ1-3 | . | few | TRBV5-1 | CASSRTARRGFDSGNTIYF | TGCGCCAGCAGCCGTACTGCACGACGGGGATTTGATTCTGGAAACACCATATATTTT
TRBJ2-7 | TRBD2 | many | TRBV6-1 | CASSEKSGTISYEQYF | TGTGCCAGCAGTGAAAAGAGCGGGACCATCTCCTACGAGCAGTACTTC
TRBJ1-2 | TRBD1 | many | TRBV6-1 | CASSEYLGQGPNYGYTF | TGTGCCAGCAGTGAATATCTTGGACAGGGCCCAAACTATGGCTACACCTTC
TRBJ2-5 | TRBD2 | many | TRBV7-2 | CASSLTPRLAGGYLETQYF | TGTGCCAGCAGCTTAACCCCGCGACTAGCGGGGGGATATCTGGAGACCCAGTACTTC
TRBJ2-3 | . | . | TRBV4-1 | CASSPKLGVGTDTQYF | TGCGCCAGCAGCCCCAAGCTTGGGGTTGGCACAGATACGCAGTATTTT
TRBJ1-2 | TRBD1 | . | TRBV18 | CASSPGQGSNYGYTF | TGTGCCAGCTCACCTGGACAGGGATCTAACTATGGCTACACCTTC
TRBJ2-3 | TRBD1 | few | TRBV18 | CASSTGGADTQYF | TGTGCCAGCTCAACAGGGGGCGCCGATACGCAGTATTTT
TRBJ2-5 | . | many | TRBV7-2 | CASTSGHQETQYF | TGTGCCAGCACCTCGGGACACCAAGAGACCCAGTACTTC